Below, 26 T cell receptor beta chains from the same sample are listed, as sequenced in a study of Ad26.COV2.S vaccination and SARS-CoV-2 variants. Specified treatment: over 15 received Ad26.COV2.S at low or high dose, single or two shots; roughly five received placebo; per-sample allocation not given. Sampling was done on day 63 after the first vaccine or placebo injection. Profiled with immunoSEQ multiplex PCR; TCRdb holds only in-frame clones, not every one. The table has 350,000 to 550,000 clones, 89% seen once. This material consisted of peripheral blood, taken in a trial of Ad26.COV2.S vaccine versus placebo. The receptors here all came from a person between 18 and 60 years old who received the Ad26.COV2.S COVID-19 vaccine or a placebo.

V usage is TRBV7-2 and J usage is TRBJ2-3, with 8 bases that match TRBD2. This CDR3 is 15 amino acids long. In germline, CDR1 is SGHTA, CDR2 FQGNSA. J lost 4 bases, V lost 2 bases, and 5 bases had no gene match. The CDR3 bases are TGTGCCAGCAGCTTAACACCGGGACTAGCAGATACGCAGTATTTT. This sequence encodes CASSLTPGLADTQYF.

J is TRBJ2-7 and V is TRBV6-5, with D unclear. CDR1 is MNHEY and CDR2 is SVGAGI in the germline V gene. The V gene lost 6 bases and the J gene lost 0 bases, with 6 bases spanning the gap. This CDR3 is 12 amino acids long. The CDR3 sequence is CASRKSSYEQYF. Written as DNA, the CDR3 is TGTGCCAGCAGGAAAAGCTCCTACGAGCAGTACTTC.

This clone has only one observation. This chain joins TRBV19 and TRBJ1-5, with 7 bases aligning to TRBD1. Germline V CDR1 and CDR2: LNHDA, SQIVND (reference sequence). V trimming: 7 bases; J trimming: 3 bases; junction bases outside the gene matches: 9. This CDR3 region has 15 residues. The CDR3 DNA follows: TGTGCCAGTACCCCAGACAGGGCTTTCAATCAGCCCCAGCATTTT. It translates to CASTPDRAFNQPQHF.

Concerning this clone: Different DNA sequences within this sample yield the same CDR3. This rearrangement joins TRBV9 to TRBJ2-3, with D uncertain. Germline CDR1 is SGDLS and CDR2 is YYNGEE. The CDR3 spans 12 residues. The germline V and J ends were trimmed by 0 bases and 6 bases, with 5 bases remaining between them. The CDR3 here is CASSVAGDTQYF. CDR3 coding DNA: TGTGCCAGCAGCGTAGCCGGGGATACGCAGTATTTT.

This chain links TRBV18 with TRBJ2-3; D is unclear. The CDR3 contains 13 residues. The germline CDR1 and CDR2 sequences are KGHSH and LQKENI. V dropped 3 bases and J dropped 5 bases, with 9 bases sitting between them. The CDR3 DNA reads TGTGCCAGCTCACCGAACCCTGGAGATACGCAGTATTTT. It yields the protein CASSPNPGDTQYF.

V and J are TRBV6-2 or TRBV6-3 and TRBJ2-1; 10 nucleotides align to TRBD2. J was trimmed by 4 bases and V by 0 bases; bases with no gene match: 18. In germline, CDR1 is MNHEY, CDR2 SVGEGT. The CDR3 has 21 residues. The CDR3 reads CASSYSIGLAGVRGAYNEQFF. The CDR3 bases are TGTGCCAGCAGTTACTCGATTGGCCTAGCGGGAGTAAGGGGGGCATACAATGAGCAGTTCTTC.

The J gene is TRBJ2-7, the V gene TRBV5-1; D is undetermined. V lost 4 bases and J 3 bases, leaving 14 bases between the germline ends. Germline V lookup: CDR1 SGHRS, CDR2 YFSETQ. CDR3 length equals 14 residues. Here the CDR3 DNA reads TGCGCCAGCAGCGGACCATCGACCGTCTACGAGCAGTACTTC. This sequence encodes CASSGPSTVYEQYF. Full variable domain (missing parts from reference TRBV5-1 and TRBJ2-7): KAGVTQTPRYLIKTRGQQVTLSCSPISGHRSVSWYQQTPGQGLQFLFEYFSETQRNKGNFPGRFSGRQFSNSRSEMNVSTLELGDSALYLCASSGPSTVYEQYFGPGTRLTVT.

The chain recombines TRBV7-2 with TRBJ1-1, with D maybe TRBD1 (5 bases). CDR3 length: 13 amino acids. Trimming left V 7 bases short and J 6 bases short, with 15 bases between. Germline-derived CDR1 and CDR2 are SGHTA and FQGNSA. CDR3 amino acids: CASILWDFSEAFF. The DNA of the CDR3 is TGTGCCAGCATCCTCTGGGACTTTTCTGAAGCTTTCTTT.

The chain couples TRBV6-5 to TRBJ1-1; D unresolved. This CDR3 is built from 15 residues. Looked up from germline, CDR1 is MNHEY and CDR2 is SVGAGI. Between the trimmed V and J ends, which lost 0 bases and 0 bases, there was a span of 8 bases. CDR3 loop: CASSYSARLNTEAFF. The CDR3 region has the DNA TGTGCCAGCAGTTACTCGGCCAGATTGAACACTGAAGCTTTCTTT.

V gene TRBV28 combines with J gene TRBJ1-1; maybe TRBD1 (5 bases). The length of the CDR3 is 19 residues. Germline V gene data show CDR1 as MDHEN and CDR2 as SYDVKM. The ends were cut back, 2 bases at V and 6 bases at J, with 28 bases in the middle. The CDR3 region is CASSLGVEGMGIGYSEAFF. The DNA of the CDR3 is TGTGCCAGCAGTTTAGGGGTGGAGGGGATGGGTATAGGATATTCTGAAGCTTTCTTT.

This CDR3 is CATELDRSRYEQYF. In DNA, the CDR3 is TGTGCCACCGAACTGGACAGGTCACGTTACGAGCAGTACTTC. The chain joins TRBV7-9 to TRBJ2-7, with 7 nucleotides matching TRBD1. V lost 10 bases to trimming and J lost 4 bases; unmatched junction nucleotides: 13. Germline CDR1 is SEHNR and CDR2 is FQNEAQ (reference sequence). The CDR3 is made up of 14 amino acids. Using reference TRBV7-9 and TRBJ2-7 for the parts outside the CDR3, the full variable domain is DTGVSQNPRHKITKRGQNVTFRCDPISEHNRLYWYRQTLGQGPEFLTYFQNEAQLEKSRLLSDRFSAERPKGSFSTLEIQRTEQGDSAMYLCATELDRSRYEQYFGPGTRLTVT.

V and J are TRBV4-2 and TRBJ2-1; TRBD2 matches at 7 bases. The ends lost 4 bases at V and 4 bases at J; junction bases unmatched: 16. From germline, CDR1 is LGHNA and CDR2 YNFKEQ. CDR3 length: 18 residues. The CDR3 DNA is TGTGCCAGCAGCCGAGGTAAGGCGAAACTAGCGTTATACAATGAGCAGTTCTTC. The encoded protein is CASSRGKAKLALYNEQFF.

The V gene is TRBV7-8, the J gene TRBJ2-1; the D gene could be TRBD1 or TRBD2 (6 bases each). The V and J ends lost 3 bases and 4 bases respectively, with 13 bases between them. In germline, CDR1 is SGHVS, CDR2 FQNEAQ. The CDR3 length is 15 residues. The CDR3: CASSFRGDNYNEQFF. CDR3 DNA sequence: TGTGCCAGCAGCTTTAGGGGGGACAATTACAATGAGCAGTTCTTC.

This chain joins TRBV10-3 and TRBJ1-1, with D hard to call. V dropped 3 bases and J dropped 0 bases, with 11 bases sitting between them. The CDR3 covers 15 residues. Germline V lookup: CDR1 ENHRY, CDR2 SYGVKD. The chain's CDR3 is CAISDPTGMNTEAFF. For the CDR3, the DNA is TGTGCCATCAGTGATCCGACGGGCATGAACACTGAAGCTTTCTTT.

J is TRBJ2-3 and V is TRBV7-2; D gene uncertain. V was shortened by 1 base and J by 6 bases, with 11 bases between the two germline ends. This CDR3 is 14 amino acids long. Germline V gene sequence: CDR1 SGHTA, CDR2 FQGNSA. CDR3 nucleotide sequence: TGTGCCAGCAGCTTAGATTGGTCTGACGATACGCAGTATTTT. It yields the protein CASSLDWSDDTQYF. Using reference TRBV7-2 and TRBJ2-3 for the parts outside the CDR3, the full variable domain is GAGVSQSPSNKVTEKGKDVELRCDPISGHTALYWYRQSLGQGLEFLIYFQGNSAPDKSGLPSDRFSAERTGGSVSTLTIQRTQQEDSAVYLCASSLDWSDDTQYFGPGTRLTVL.

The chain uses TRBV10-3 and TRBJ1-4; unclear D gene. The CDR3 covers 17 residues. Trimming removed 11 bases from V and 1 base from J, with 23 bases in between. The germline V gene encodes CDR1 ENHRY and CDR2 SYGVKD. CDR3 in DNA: TGTGCCCCTACCGGCAGGACCATCCTCCTAACTAATGAAAAACTGTTTTTT. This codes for CAPTGRTILLTNEKLFF.

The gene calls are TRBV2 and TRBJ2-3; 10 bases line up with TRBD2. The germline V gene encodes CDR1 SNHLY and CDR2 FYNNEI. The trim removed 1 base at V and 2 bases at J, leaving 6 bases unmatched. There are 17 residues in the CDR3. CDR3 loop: CASSEGWLAGVTDTQYF. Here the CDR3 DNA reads TGTGCCAGCAGTGAAGGTTGGCTAGCGGGAGTCACAGATACGCAGTATTTT.

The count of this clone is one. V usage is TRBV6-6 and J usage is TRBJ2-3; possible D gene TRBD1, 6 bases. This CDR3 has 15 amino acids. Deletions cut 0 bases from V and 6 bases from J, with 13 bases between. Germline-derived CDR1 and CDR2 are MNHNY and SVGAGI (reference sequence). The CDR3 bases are TGTGCCAGCAGTTACTCGGACAGTATTGGGGATACGCAGTATTTT. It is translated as CASSYSDSIGDTQYF.

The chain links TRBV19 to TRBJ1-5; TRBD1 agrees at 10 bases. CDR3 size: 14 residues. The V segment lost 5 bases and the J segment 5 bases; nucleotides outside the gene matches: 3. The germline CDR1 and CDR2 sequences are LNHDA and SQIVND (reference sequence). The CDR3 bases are TGTGCCAGTAGTCAGGACAGGGGGGATCAGCCCCAGCATTTT. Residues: CASSQDRGDQPQHF.

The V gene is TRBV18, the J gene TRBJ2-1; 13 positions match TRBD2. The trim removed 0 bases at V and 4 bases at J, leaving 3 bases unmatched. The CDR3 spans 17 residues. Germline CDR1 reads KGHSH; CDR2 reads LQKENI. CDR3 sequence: CASSPPRLAGGYNEQFF. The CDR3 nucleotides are TGTGCCAGCTCACCACCCCGACTAGCGGGAGGATACAATGAGCAGTTCTTC.

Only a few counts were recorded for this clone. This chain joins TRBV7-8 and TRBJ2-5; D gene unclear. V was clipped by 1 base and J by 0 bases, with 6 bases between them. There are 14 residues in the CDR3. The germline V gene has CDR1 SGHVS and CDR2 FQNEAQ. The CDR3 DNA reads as TGTGCCAGCAGCTTAGAGGCGCACCAAGAGACCCAGTACTTC. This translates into CASSLEAHQETQYF.

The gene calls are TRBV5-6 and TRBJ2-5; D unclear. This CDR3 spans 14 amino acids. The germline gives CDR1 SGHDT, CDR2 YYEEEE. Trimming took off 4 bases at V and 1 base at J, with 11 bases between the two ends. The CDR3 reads CASSQPTPQETQYF. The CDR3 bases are TGTGCCAGCAGCCAGCCGACACCCCAAGAGACCCAGTACTTC.

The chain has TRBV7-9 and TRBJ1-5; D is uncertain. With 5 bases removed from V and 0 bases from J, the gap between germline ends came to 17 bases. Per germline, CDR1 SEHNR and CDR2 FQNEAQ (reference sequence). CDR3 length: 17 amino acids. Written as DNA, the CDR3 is TGTGCCAGCAGCGACCAAATTACCTCGGGTAGCAATCAGCCCCAGCATTTT. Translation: CASSDQITSGSNQPQHF.

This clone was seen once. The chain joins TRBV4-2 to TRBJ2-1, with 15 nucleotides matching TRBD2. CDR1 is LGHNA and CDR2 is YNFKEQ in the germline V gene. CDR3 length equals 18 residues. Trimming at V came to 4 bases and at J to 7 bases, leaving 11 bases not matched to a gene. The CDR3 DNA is TGTGCCAGCAGCCTCTTACCGGGACTAGCGGGGGGCCTGAATGAGCAGTTCTTC. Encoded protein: CASSLLPGLAGGLNEQFF.

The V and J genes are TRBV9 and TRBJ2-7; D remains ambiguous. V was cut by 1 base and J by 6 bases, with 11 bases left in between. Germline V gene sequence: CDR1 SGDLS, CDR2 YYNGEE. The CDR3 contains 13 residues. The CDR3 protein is CASSVLLGAEQYF. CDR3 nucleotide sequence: TGTGCCAGCAGCGTACTCCTAGGTGCCGAGCAGTACTTC.

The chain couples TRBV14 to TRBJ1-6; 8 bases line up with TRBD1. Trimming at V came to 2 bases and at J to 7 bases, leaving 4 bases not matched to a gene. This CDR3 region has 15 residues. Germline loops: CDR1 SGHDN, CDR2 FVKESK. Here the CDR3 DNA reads TGTGCCAGCAGCCAAACACAGGGGGGGAATTCACCCCTCCACTTT. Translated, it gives CASSQTQGGNSPLHF.